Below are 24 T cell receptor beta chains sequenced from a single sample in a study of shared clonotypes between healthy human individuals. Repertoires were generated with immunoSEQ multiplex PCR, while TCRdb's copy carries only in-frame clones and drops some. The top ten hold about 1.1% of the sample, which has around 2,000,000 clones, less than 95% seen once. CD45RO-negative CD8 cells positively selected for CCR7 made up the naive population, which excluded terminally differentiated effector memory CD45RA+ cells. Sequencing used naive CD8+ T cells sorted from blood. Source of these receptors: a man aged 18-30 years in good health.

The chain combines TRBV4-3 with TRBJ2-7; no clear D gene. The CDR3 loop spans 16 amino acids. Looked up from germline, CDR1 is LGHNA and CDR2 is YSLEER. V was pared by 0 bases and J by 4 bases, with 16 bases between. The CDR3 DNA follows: TGCGCCAGCAGCCAAGAGTTCGAGGACCTAAGGTACGAGCAGTACTTC. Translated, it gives CASSQEFEDLRYEQYF.

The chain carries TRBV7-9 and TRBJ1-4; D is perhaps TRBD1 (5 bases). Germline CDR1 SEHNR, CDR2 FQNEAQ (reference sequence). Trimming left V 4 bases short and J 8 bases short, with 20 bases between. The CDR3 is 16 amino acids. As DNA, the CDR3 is TGTGCCAGCAGCTCCGGCTTAGGAGGGGTACAAGAAAAACTGTTTTTT. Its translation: CASSSGLGGVQEKLFF.

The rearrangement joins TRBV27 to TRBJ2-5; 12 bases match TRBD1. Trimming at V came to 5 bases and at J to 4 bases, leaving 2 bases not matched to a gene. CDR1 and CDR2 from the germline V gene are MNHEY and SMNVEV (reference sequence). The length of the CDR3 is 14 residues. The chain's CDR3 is CASSRDRGRETQYF. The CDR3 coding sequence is TGTGCCAGCAGTAGGGACAGGGGGCGAGAGACCCAGTACTTC.

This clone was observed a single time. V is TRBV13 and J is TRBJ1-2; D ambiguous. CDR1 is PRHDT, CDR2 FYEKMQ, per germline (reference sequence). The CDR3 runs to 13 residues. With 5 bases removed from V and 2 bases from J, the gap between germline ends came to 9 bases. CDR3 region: CASSPGRNYGYTF. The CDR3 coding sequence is TGTGCCAGCAGCCCCGGACGGAACTATGGCTACACCTTC.

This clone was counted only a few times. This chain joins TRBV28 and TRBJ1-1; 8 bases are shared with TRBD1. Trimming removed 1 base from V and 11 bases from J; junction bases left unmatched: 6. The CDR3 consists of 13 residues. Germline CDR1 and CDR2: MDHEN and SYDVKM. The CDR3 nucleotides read TGTGCCAGCAGTTTATTGGACAGGGACTTGGCTTTCTTT. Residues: CASSLLDRDLAFF.

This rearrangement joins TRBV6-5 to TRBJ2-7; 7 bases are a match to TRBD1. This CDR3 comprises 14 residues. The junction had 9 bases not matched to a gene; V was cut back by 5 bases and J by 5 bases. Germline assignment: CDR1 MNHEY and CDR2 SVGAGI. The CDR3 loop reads CASSQQTGSHEQYF. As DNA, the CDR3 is TGTGCCAGCAGTCAACAGACAGGGAGCCACGAGCAGTACTTC.

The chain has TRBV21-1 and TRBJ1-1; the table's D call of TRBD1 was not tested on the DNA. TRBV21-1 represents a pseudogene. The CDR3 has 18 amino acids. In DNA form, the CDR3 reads TGTGCCAGCAGCAAAGCGCTTTGGGCAGGGCGCCCTGTCACTGAAGCTTTCTTT. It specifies CASSKALWAGRPVTEAFF.

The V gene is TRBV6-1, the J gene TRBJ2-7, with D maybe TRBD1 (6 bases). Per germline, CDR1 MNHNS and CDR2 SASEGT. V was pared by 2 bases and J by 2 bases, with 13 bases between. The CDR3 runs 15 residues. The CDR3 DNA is TGTGCCAGCAGTGAATTATCAGGGGACCCCTACGAGCAGTACTTC. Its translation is CASSELSGDPYEQYF.

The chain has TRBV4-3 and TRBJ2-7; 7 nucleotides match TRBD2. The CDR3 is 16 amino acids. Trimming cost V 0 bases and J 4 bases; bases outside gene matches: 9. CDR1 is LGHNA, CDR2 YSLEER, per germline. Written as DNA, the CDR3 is TGCGCCAGCAGCCAAGATTGGGGGGAGGGTCGGTACGAGCAGTACTTC. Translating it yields CASSQDWGEGRYEQYF.

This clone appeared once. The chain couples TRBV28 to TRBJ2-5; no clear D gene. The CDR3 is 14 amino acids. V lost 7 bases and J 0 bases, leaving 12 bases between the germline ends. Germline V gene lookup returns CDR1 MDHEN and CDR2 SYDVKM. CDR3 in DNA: TGTGCCAGCAACCCCGACAAAAACCAAGAGACCCAGTACTTC. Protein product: CASNPDKNQETQYF.

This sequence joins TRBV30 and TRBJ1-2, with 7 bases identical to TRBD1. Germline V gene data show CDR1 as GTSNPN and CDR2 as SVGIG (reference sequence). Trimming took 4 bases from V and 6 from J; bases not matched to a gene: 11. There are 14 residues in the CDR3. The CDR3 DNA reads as TGTGCCTGGACACCCTCAGGGGGGGCGGATGGCTACACCTTC. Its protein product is CAWTPSGGADGYTF. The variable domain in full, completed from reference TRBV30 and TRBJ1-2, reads SQTIHQWPATLVQPVGSPLSLECTVEGTSNPNLYWYRQAAGRGLQLLFYSVGIGQISSEVPQNLSASRPQDRQFILSSKKLLLSDSGFYLCAWTPSGGADGYTFGSGTRLTVV.

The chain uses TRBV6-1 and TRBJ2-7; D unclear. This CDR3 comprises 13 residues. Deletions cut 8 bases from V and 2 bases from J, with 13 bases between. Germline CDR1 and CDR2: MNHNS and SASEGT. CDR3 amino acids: CASSMGLPYEQYF. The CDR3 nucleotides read TGTGCCAGCTCAATGGGCCTGCCCTACGAGCAGTACTTC.

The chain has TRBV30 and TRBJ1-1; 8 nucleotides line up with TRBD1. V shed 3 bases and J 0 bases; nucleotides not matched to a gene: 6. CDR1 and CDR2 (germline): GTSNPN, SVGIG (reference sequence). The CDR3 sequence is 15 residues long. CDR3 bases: TGTGCCTGGAGAGGGGGGGACAGGATGAACACTGAAGCTTTCTTT. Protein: CAWRGGDRMNTEAFF.

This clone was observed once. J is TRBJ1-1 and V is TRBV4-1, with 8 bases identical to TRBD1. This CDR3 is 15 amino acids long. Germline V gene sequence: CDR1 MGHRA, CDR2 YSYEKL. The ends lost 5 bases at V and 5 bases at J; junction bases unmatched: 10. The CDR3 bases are TGCGCCAGCAGCTCGGCCAGGGGGCTTGATACTGAAGCTTTCTTT. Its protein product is CASSSARGLDTEAFF.

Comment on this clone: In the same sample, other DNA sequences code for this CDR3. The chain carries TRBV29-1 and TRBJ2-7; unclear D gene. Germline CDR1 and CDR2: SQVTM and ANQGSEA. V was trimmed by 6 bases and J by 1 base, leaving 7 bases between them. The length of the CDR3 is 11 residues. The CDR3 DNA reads TGCAGCGTCGTTAGGTCCTACGAGCAGTACTTC. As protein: CSVVRSYEQYF.

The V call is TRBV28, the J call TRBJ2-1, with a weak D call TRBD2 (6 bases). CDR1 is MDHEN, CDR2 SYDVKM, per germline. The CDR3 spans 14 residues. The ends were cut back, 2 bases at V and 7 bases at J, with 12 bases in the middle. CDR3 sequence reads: CASSLPPGENEQFF. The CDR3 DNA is TGTGCCAGCAGTTTACCTCCGGGGGAGAATGAGCAGTTCTTC. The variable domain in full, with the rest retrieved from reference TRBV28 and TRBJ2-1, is DVKVTQSSRYLVKRTGEKVFLECVQDMDHENMFWYRQDPGLGLRLIYFSYDVKMKEKGDIPEGYSVSREKKERFSLILESASTNQTSMYLCASSLPPGENEQFFGPGTRLTVL.

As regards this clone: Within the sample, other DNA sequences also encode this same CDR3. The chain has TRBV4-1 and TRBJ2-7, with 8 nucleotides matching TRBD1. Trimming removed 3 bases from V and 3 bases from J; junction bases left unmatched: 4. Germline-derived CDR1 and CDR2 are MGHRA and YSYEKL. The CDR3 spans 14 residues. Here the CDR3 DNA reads TGCGCCAGCAGCCACAAAGACAGGGGCTACGAGCAGTACTTC. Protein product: CASSHKDRGYEQYF.

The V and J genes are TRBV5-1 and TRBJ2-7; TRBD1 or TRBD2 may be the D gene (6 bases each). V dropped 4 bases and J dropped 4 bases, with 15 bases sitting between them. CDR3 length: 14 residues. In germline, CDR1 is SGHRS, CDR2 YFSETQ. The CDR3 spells CASSPGRGQYEQYF. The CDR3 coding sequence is TGCGCCAGCAGCCCAGGCCGGGGGCAGTACGAGCAGTACTTC.

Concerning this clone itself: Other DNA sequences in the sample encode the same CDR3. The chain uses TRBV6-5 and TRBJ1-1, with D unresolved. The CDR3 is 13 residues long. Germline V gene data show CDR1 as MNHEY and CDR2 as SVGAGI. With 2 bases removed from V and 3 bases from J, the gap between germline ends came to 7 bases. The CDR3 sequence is CASSYGGYTEAFF. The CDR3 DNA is TGTGCCAGCAGTTACGGAGGTTACACTGAAGCTTTCTTT.

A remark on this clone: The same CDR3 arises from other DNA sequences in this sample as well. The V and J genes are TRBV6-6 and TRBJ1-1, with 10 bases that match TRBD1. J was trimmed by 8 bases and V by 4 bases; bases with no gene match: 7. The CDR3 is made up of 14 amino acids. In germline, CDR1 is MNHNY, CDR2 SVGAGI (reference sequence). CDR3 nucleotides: TGTGCCAGCAGTTTGGGACAGGGGTTTGGGGAAGCTTTCTTT. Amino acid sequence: CASSLGQGFGEAFF.

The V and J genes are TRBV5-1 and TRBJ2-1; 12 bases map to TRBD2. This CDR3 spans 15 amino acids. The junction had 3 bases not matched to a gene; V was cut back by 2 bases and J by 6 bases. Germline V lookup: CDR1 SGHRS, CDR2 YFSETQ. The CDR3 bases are TGCGCCAGCAGCTTTAGACTAGCGGGAGTCAATGAGCAGTTCTTC. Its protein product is CASSFRLAGVNEQFF.

CDR3 loop: CASSATGVSGYTF. The CDR3 DNA reads TGTGCCAGCAGCGCCACAGGGGTCAGCGGCTACACCTTC. The chain carries TRBV9 and TRBJ1-2; TRBD1 agrees at 7 bases. V lost 3 bases to trimming and J lost 8 bases; unmatched junction nucleotides: 7. Per the germline V gene, CDR1 is SGDLS and CDR2 is YYNGEE. This CDR3 has 13 amino acids.

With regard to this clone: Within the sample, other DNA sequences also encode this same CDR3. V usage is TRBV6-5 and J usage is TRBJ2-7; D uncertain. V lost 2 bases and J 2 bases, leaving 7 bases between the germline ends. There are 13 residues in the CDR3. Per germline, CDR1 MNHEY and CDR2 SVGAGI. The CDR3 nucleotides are TGTGCCAGCAGTTACGGCCGAGCCTACGAGCAGTACTTC. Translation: CASSYGRAYEQYF.

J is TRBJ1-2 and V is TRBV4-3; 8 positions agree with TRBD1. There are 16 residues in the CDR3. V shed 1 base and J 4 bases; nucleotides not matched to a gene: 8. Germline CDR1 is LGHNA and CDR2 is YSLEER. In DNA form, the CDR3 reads TGCGCCAGCAGCCAAGTATGGCAGGGGGCCCCCTATGGCTACACCTTC. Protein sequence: CASSQVWQGAPYGYTF.